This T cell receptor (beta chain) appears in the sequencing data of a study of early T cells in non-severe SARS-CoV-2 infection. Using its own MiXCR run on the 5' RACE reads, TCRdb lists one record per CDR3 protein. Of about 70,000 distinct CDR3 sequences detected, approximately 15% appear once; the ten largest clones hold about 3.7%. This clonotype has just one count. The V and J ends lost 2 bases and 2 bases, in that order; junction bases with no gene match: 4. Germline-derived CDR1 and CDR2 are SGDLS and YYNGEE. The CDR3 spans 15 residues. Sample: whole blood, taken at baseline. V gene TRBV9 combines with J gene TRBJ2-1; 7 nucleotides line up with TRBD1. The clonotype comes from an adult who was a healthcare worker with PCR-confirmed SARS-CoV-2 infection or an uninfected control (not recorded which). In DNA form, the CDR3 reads TGTGCCAGCAGCGTCCGGGACAGAACCTACAATGAGCAGTTCTTC. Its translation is CASSVRDRTYNEQFF.